This TCR beta chain was recorded in a study of CD8 T cells in Susac syndrome. RNA in amounts of about 0.5 to 1 ug was reverse transcribed with random hexamers. The authors amplified TCR beta CDR3 across 54 Vbeta and 13 Jbeta using immunoSEQ multiplex PCR. TCRdb ran MiXCR on the immunoSEQ multiplex PCR reads and lists one entry per CDR3 protein. The sample has 150,000 to 160,000 distinct CDR3 sequences, roughly 95% seen once. This clonotype was found once. Included as multiple sclerosis controls were treatment-naive patients who had stable or active relapsing-remitting disease. This clonotype originated in a human donor with multiple sclerosis. Sequencing was performed on CD8+ T cells from PBMCs.

CDR3 DNA sequence: TGTGCCAGCAGCTTATGGGCAGGGATAGAGACCCAGTACTTC. Translation: CASSLWAGIETQYF. V usage is TRBV5-4 and J usage is TRBJ2-5; possible D gene TRBD1, 5 bases. V was trimmed by 2 bases and J by 4 bases, leaving 12 bases between them. The CDR3 loop spans 14 amino acids. The germline V gene has CDR1 SGHNT and CDR2 YYREEE (reference sequence).